A single sample gave rise to the 11 T cell receptor beta chains below, sequenced in a study of shared clonotypes between healthy human individuals. Clones were read by immunoSEQ multiplex PCR, and TCRdb kept only the in-frame ones, dropping some. The sample consists of a few million clones, approximately 94% of them appearing once. The specimen was naive CD4+ T cells sorted from blood. Specified subset: CD45RA+ positively selected. These TCRs come from a man in his late teens or twenties in good health.

The genes are TRBV5-1 and TRBJ1-6; perhaps TRBD1 as D (6 bases). CDR3 length: 14 residues. Trimming left V 2 bases short and J 7 bases short, with 10 bases between. CDR1 and CDR2 from the germline V gene are SGHRS and YFSETQ. Written as DNA, the CDR3 is TGCGCCAGCAGCTTTAAGGACAGAAATTCACCCCTCCACTTT. Its translation is CASSFKDRNSPLHF.

This chain joins TRBV6-1 and TRBJ1-5; no firm D call. Germline loops: CDR1 MNHNS, CDR2 SASEGT. This CDR3 is 14 amino acids long. Trimming left V 7 bases short and J 2 bases short, with 12 bases between. CDR3: CASTSFGGNQPQHF. DNA of the CDR3: TGTGCCAGCACGAGTTTTGGGGGCAATCAGCCCCAGCATTTT.

V and J are TRBV25-1 and TRBJ2-5; 10 bases are a match to TRBD1. Germline CDR1 is MGHDK and CDR2 is SYGVNS. The V gene end was trimmed by 10 bases and the J gene end by 5 bases; junction bases not matched to a gene: 13. This CDR3 contains 15 residues. CDR3 in DNA: TGTGCCACCGGAGCGGACAGGGGGACGGGGGAGACCCAGTACTTC. Amino acid sequence: CATGADRGTGETQYF.

J is TRBJ1-1 and V is TRBV6-5; D is possibly TRBD1 (5 bases). V was trimmed by 2 bases and J by 0 bases, leaving 10 bases between them. The CDR3 consists of 15 residues. The germline V gene encodes CDR1 MNHEY and CDR2 SVGAGI. The CDR3 coding sequence is TGTGCCAGCAGTTACATGAGGGGCGTGAACACTGAAGCTTTCTTT. Protein product: CASSYMRGVNTEAFF.

The chain has TRBV19 and TRBJ2-7; 9 nucleotides align to TRBD2. Looked up from germline, CDR1 is LNHDA and CDR2 is SQIVND (reference sequence). The CDR3 consists of 15 residues. V was clipped by 3 bases and J by 4 bases; unmatched bases: 7. Written as DNA, the CDR3 is TGTGCCAGTAGTATTAGAGCGGGAGGTGGGTACGAGCAGTACTTC. Encoded protein: CASSIRAGGGYEQYF. Complete variable domain (other parts from reference TRBV19 and TRBJ2-7): DGGITQSPKYLFRKEGQNVTLSCEQNLNHDAMYWYRQDPGQGLRLIYYSQIVNDFQKGDIAEGYSVSREKKESFPLTVTSAQKNPTAFYLCASSIRAGGGYEQYFGPGTRLTVT.

V is TRBV5-4 and J is TRBJ2-2; TRBD2 matches 9 bases. With V trimmed by 3 bases and J by 4 bases, 4 bases remained unmatched. Germline CDR1 and CDR2: SGHNT and YYREEE (reference sequence). The CDR3 covers 15 residues. The CDR3 sequence is CASSSSGTGTGELFF. The CDR3 coding sequence is TGTGCCAGCAGCTCTAGCGGGACGGGCACCGGGGAGCTGTTTTTT.

The chain uses TRBV18 and TRBJ1-3, with D uncertain. The V gene's germline CDR1 is KGHSH and CDR2 LQKENI. The V gene lost 6 bases and the J gene lost 6 bases, with 15 bases spanning the gap. The CDR3 consists of 14 residues. CDR3: CASSPSITENTIYF. CDR3 sequence (DNA): TGTGCCAGCTCCCCATCTATAACAGAAAACACCATATATTTT.

The chain has TRBV10-3 and TRBJ2-3; D may be TRBD1 (5 bases). V lost 7 bases and J lost 0, with 20 bases in between. The length of the CDR3 is 17 residues. The germline V gene encodes CDR1 ENHRY and CDR2 SYGVKD. As DNA, the CDR3 is TGTGCCATCACCTCCTACCTAGGGCAGGGTAGCACAGATACGCAGTATTTT. Translation gives CAITSYLGQGSTDTQYF.

The chain joins TRBV10-3 to TRBJ2-3, with 7 bases aligning to TRBD2. Germline CDR1 reads ENHRY; CDR2 reads SYGVKD. The CDR3 loop spans 16 amino acids. J was trimmed by 2 bases and V by 6 bases; bases with no gene match: 11. This CDR3 reads CAISDGRSGDTDTQYF. The CDR3 coding sequence is TGTGCCATCAGCGACGGTCGGAGCGGGGACACAGATACGCAGTATTTT.

J is TRBJ2-5 and V is TRBV5-1; D is tentatively TRBD1 or TRBD2 (5 bases each). From germline, CDR1 is SGHRS and CDR2 YFSETQ. Trimming took 3 bases from V and 4 from J, leaving 25 bases between them. CDR3 length: 18 amino acids. The CDR3, as DNA: TGCGCCAGCAGCTCGGGACCATCCGGGCGCGGGTCTGGAGAGACCCAGTACTTC. This sequence encodes CASSSGPSGRGSGETQYF.

The chain employs TRBV29-1 and TRBJ2-5, with TRBD1 as a possible D gene (5 bases). V was pared by 8 bases and J by 5 bases, with 15 bases between. There are 12 residues in the CDR3. The V gene's germline CDR1 is SQVTM and CDR2 ANQGSEA. The CDR3 coding sequence is TGCAGCTTTTCAGGGTTGGGGGAGACCCAGTACTTC. Protein sequence: CSFSGLGETQYF.